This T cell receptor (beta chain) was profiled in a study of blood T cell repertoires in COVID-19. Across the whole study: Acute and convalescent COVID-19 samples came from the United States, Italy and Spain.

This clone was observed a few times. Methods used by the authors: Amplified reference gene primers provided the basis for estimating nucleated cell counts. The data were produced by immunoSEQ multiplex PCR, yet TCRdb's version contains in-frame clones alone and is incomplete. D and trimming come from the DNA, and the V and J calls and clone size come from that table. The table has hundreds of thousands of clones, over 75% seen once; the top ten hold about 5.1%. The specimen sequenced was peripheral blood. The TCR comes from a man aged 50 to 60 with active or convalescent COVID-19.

The CDR3 loop is CASSLGRRGYSNQPQHF. DNA for the CDR3: TGTGCCAGCAGCTTAGGGAGGCGGGGCTATAGCAATCAGCCCCAGCATTTT. The chain joins TRBV7-9 to TRBJ1-5; possible D gene TRBD1, 5 bases. The CDR3 covers 17 residues. Trimming shortened V by 1 base and J by 0 bases, and 13 bases separated the two germline ends. CDR1 and CDR2 (germline): SEHNR, FQNEAQ (reference sequence).